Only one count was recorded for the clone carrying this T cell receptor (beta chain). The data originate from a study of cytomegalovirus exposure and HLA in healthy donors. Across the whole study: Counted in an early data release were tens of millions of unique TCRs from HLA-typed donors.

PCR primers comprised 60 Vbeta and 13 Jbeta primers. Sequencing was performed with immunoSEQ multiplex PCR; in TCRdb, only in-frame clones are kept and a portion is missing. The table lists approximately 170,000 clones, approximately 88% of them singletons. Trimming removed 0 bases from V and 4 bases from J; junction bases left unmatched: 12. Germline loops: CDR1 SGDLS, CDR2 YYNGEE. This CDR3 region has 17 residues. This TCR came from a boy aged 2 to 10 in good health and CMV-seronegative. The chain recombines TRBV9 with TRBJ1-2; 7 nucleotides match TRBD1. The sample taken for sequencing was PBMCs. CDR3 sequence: CASSVAARQGSFYGYTF. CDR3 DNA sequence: TGTGCCAGCAGCGTAGCCGCGAGACAGGGTTCCTTCTATGGCTACACCTTC.